This TCR beta chain was obtained from a study of T cell repertoires in cytomegalovirus infection. Overall study: Matching HLA type and CMV infection were both indicated by public TCR beta signatures.

Trimming cost V 1 base and J 8 bases, with 6 bases left between them. CDR3 size: 12 residues. One entry per CDR3 protein results from TCRdb running MiXCR on the reads. The repertoire holds approximately 990,000 distinct CDR3 sequences, around 31% seen once, with 11% to 15% in the top ten. This clonotype was picked up a small number of times. What it binds is not known. The clonotype originates from a human donor in good health (CMV status not recorded). Some clones in this sample may be carry-over from other donors' samples. The V call is TRBV12-3 or TRBV12-4, the J call TRBJ2-1; D not resolved. The input for sequencing was cultured CD8+ T cells from PBMCs, taken from culture after CMV antigen stimulation. The DNA for the CDR3 is TGTGCCAGCAGTTTAGAGGTGGATGAGCAGTTCTTC. This sequence encodes CASSLEVDEQFF.